Listed here is a single TCR beta chain. Its target antigen remains unknown. No much larger clonotype is one base removed from it; base qualities were not supplied. This sample is part of a study of blood T cell repertoires in COVID-19 (dated by TCRdb to the early 2020s). A note on the overall study: Samples from collaborators originated in the United States, Italy and Spain and spanned both the acute and convalescent phases of COVID-19. A freely available public database, intended as a resource for researchers studying the immune response to SARS-CoV-2, is where the repertoires were released. A de-identified subject ID, COVID-19 status, age in years and sex were almost always included in the sample metadata. Samples were obtained from the ongoing ImmuneRACE study (first 160 participants) and from about 1,300 subjects provided by 6 global collaborators. Deeply sampled blood TCRbeta repertoires from subjects exposed to, actively infected with, or recovered from COVID-19 were included in the dataset. Where available, HLA class I and class II types were taken from metadata supplied by the sample provider and were not determined by assay-based typing. The prospective study material was composed of cDNA or gDNA derived from T cells, B-cell-depleted T cells, or PBMCs.

Broader findings and caveats from the paper: How much clinical and demographic metadata was included differed by source and by participant, and the metadata was provided uncurated.

TCRbeta CDR3 regions were amplified from genomic DNA using the immunoSEQ Assay, a bias-controlled multiplex PCR. On the authors' methods: Nucleated cell counts per sample were estimated from amplification of reference gene primers within the assay. To quantify the absolute abundance of each unique TCRbeta CDR3 rearrangement, sequence reads were collapsed and filtered. For each sample, productive Simpson clonality was calculated as the square root of Simpson's diversity index across productive rearrangements. Sourced from immuneACCESS, this table was stored by TCRdb with only in-frame sequences that have V and J called. A share of the clones is absent; for the studies checked, an unresolved V gene accounts for under half, and the remainder has no known explanation. The V and J calls and clone size were taken over from that table, and D and trimming were inferred from the DNA. The sample table shows about 250,000 clones, and approximately 90% are seen once. The top ten clones comprise around 0.84% of the sample.

The collaborating institutions used their own protocols to collect whole blood in K2EDTA tubes. Collaborator samples were shipped for TCRbeta analysis as frozen whole blood, isolated PBMCs, or DNA extracted from either sample type. CDR1 and CDR2 are read off the germline V gene (reference sequence) as LNHNV and YYDKDF. There are 14 amino acids in the CDR3, from cysteine to phenylalanine inclusive. The read is trimmed to its CDR3 DNA, 42 bases read in frame from base 1. V sheds 0 bases and J sheds 10 bases, leaving 14 bases between their ends. This TCR was sampled from a man aged 25 to 40 with acute or convalescent COVID-19. The rearranged chain carries TRBV15 and TRBJ2-3; the D gene is perhaps TRBD2, on 6 matching bases. The sequencing sample was made of peripheral blood. The nucleotide sequence reads as follows: TGTGCCACCAGCAGAGAAAAGGCAGGGACTGCGCAGTATTTT. The translation is CATSREKAGTAQYF.